The rows below give T cell receptor beta chains drawn from one sample of a study of blood T cell repertoires in COVID-19. Here immunoSEQ multiplex PCR was the method, and the copy in TCRdb shows in-frame clones only, minus some. Of some 120,000 clones listed, about 85% are singletons. The material sequenced was peripheral blood. The receptors come from a man aged 55 to 69 with acute or convalescent COVID-19. Each CDR3 is given with its conserved first and last residue. Fields, in order: J gene, V gene, D gene, CDR3 protein. D genes are given only for firm matches.

J gene: TRBJ2-2
V gene: TRBV18
D gene: TRBD1
CDR3 protein: CASSPGQGANTGELFF

J gene: TRBJ2-3
V gene: TRBV5-1
D gene: -
CDR3 protein: CASSLQGTDTQYF

J gene: TRBJ2-7
V gene: TRBV27
D gene: -
CDR3 protein: CASSLSRSGYEQYF

J gene: TRBJ1-2
V gene: TRBV5-4
D gene: -
CDR3 protein: CASSSNPGIKLGF

J gene: TRBJ1-3
V gene: TRBV28
D gene: -
CDR3 protein: CASSLMGQAPENTIYF

J gene: TRBJ2-1
V gene: TRBV4-2
D gene: TRBD1
CDR3 protein: CASSQDRDRDQFF

J gene: TRBJ2-1
V gene: TRBV7-3
D gene: -
CDR3 protein: CASSFGQGSYNEQFF

J gene: TRBJ2-5
V gene: TRBV28
D gene: -
CDR3 protein: CASSPLTGLSQETQYF

J gene: TRBJ1-1
V gene: TRBV27
D gene: -
CDR3 protein: CASSLRENTEAFF

J gene: TRBJ2-2
V gene: TRBV9
D gene: TRBD2
CDR3 protein: CASRLAGDTGELFF

J gene: TRBJ2-4
V gene: TRBV18
D gene: -
CDR3 protein: CASSPPVAKNIQYF

J gene: TRBJ2-3
V gene: TRBV19
D gene: -
CDR3 protein: CASSIGSFSTDTQYF

J gene: TRBJ1-4
V gene: TRBV28
D gene: -
CDR3 protein: CASSFGQRLRELFF

J gene: TRBJ2-1
V gene: TRBV4-1
D gene: -
CDR3 protein: CASSQDYLEEQFF

J gene: TRBJ2-3
V gene: TRBV14
D gene: -
CDR3 protein: CASSQVMAGLDTQYF

J gene: TRBJ2-3
V gene: TRBV9
D gene: TRBD1
CDR3 protein: CASSVGVGQGADTQYF